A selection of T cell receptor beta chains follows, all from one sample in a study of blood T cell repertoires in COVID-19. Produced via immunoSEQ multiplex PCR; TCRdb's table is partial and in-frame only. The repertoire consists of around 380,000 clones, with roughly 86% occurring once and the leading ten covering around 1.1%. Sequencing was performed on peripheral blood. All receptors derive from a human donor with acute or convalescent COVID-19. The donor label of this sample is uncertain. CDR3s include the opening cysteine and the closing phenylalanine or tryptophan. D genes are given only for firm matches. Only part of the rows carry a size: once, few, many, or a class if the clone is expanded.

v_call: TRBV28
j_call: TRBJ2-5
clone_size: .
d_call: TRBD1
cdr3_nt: TGTGCCAGCCACGACAGGGGTGAGACCCAGTACTTC
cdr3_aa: CASHDRGETQYF

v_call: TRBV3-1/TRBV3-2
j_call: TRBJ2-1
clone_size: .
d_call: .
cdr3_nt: TGTGCCAGCAGCCCACCAAGGAGGAATGAGCAGTTCTTC
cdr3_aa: CASSPPRRNEQFF

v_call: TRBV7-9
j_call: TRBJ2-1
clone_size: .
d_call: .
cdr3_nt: TGTGCCAGCAGCTTGGGCGCATACAATGAGCAGTTCTTC
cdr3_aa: CASSLGAYNEQFF

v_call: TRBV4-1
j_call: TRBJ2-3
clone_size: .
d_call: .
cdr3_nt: TGCGCCAGCAGCCTGGGTCTAGGGGGAGATACGCAGTATTTT
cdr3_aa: CASSLGLGGDTQYF

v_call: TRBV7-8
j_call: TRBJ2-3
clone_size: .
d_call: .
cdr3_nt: TGTGCCAGCAGGCGCGTCTTCGCCTCTAGCACAGATACGCAGTATTTT
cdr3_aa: CASRRVFASSTDTQYF

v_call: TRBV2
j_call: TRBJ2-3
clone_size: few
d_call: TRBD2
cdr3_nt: TGTGCCAGCAGCCGTAGCGGGGGTATCACAGATACGCAGTATTTT
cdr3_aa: CASSRSGGITDTQYF

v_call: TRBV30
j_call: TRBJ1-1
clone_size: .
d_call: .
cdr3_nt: TGTGCCTGGATTAGGAGGGAAGCTTTCTTT
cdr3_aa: CAWIRREAFF

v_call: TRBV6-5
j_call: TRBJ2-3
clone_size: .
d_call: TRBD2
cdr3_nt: TGTGCCTCCATGGGAGGACTAGACCTATATACGCAGTATTTT
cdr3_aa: CASMGGLDLYTQYF

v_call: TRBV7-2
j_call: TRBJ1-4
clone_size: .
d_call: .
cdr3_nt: TGTGCCAGCAGCTCTGGGCCCCGAGAAAAACTGTTTTTT
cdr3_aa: CASSSGPREKLFF

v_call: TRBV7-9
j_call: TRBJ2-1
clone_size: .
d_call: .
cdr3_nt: TGTGCCAGCAGCTTTCTACAGGGTTACAATGAGCAGTTCTTC
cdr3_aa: CASSFLQGYNEQFF

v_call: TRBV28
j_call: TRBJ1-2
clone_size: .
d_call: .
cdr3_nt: TGTGCCAGCAGACCCCAGGGGCTCTATGGCTACACCTTC
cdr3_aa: CASRPQGLYGYTF

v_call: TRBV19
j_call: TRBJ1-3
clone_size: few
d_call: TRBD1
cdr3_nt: TGTGCCAGTTGGCAGACAGGGGCTGGAAACACCATATATTTT
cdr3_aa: CASWQTGAGNTIYF

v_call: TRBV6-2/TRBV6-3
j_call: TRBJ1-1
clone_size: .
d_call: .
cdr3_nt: TGTGCCAGCAGTTTTCGGGGGAACACTGAAGCTTTCTTT
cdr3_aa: CASSFRGNTEAFF

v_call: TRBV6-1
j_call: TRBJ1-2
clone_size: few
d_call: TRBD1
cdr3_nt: TGTGCCAGCAGTGACGTTGCCCGGGGACAGAGGCATGGCTACACCTTC
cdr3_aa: CASSDVARGQRHGYTF

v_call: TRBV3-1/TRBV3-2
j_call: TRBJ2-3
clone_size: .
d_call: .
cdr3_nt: TGTGCCAGCAGCCAAGTATCCAGCGGAAAGCAGTATTTT
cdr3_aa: CASSQVSSGKQYF

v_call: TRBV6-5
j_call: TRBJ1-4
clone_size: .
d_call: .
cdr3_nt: TGTGCCAGCAGCTACCGGGGGGGGAGGGAAAAACTGTTTTTT
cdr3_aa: CASSYRGGREKLFF

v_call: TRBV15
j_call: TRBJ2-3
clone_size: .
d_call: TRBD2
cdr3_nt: TGTGCCACCAGCAGAGATCAGGGACTAGCGGGGGGGACGCAGTATTTT
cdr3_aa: CATSRDQGLAGGTQYF

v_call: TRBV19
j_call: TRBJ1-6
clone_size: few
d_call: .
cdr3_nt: TGTGCCAGTAGTATTCTCCCCGGCTCAGGCTACGATTCACCCCTCCACTTT
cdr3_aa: CASSILPGSGYDSPLHF

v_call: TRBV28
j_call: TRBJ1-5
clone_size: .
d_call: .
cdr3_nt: TGTGCCAGCATGTCAAATCAGCCCCAGCATTTT
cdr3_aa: CASMSNQPQHF

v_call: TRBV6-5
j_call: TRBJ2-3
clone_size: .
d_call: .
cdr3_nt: TGTGCCAGCACTCAACAGGGAGGCACAGATACGCAGTATTTT
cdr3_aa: CASTQQGGTDTQYF

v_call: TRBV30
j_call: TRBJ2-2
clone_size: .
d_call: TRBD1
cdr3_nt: TGTGCCTGTGCAGGACAGGGTGTCACCGGGGAGCTGTTTTTT
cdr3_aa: CACAGQGVTGELFF

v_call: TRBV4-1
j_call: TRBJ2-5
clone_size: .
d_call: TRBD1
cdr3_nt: TGCGCCAGCAGCCAGGACGGGACAGGGGTATGGGAGACCCAGTACTTC
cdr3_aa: CASSQDGTGVWETQYF

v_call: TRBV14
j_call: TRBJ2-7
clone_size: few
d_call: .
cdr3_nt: TGTGCCAGCAGCCATGGGGGGGCTGGGAACTACGAGCAGTACTTC
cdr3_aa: CASSHGGAGNYEQYF

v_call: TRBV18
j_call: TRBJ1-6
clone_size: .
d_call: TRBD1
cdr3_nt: TGTGCCAGCTCACCAGGGACAGGCGCTAATTCACCCCTCCACTTT
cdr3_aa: CASSPGTGANSPLHF

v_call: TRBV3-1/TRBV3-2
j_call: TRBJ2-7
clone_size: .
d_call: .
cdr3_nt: TGTGCCAGTTCTAAGACGGGAGTCAACGAGCAGTACTTC
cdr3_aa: CASSKTGVNEQYF

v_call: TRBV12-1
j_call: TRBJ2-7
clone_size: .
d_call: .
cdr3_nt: TGTGCCAGCAGCTCCGCCCGGGACAGGATCAACGAGCAGTACTTC
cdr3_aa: CASSSARDRINEQYF

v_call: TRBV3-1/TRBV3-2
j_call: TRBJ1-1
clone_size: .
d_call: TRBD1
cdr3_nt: TGTGCCAGCAGCCACCGGGACAGGGCTGGCACTGAAGCTTTCTTT
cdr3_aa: CASSHRDRAGTEAFF

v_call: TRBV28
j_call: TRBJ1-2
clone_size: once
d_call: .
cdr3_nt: TGTGCCAGCAGCCCGGGGGGTGTAGGGTACTATGGCTACACCTTC
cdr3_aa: CASSPGGVGYYGYTF

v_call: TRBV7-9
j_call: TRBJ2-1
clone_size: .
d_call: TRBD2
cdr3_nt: TGTGCCAGCAGCTTAGATGGCGGGGGGGACTCTAATGAGCAGTTCTTC
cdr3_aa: CASSLDGGGDSNEQFF

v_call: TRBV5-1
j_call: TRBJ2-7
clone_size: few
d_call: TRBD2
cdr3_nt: TGCGCCAGCAGCCGACTAGCGGGAACCTACGAGCAGTACTTC
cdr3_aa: CASSRLAGTYEQYF